This TCR beta chain was obtained from a study of blood T cell repertoires in COVID-19. Study information: The United States, Italy and Spain provided the acute and convalescent COVID-19 samples. Nucleic acid was either cDNA or gDNA, and it came from T cells, B-cell-depleted T cells, or PBMCs.

Seattle researchers signed up patients amid active infection and tracked them longitudinally. V was pared by 1 base and J by 1 base, with 20 bases of the junction left unmatched. The germline CDR1 and CDR2 sequences are LGHNA and YSLEER. The CDR3 runs to 22 residues. This table comes from immunoSEQ multiplex PCR, and its TCRdb copy is limited to in-frame clones, with some not included. The sample includes approximately 150,000 clones, roughly 93% of them seen just once. The V call is TRBV4-3, the J call TRBJ2-2; 8 bases are shared with TRBD2. This receptor was obtained from a woman in her sixties or seventies with COVID-19, enrolled during active disease. Sequencing input: peripheral blood. The CDR3 DNA reads as TGCGCCAGCAGCCAAGGGGATCTGGGCGGGGGGACCTACACTTTGAACACCGGGGAGCTGTTTTTT. Protein product: CASSQGDLGGGTYTLNTGELFF.